This T cell receptor (beta chain) was identified during a study of neurological immune-mediated disorders. This clonotype has a count of ten or more. The target antigen is unknown. Study-level results: Multiple sclerosis was found to have the least TCR clonal expansion, below healthy controls, and HTLV-1-associated myelopathy the most.

TCRdb reprocessed the 5' RACE reads via MiXCR and lists one record per CDR3 protein. The sample has about 62,000 distinct CDR3 sequences, about 4% seen once; the top ten hold roughly 2%. Trimming took off 5 bases at V and 2 bases at J, with 7 bases between the two ends. This CDR3 is 12 amino acids long. The sequencing input was PBMCs. V gene TRBV12-3 or TRBV12-4 combines with J gene TRBJ2-7; D might be TRBD2 (5 bases). The source of this sequence is a woman in her forties or fifties with multiple sclerosis. The CDR3 loop reads CASSRLTYEQYF. In DNA, the CDR3 is TGTGCCAGCAGTCGACTAACCTACGAGCAGTACTTC.